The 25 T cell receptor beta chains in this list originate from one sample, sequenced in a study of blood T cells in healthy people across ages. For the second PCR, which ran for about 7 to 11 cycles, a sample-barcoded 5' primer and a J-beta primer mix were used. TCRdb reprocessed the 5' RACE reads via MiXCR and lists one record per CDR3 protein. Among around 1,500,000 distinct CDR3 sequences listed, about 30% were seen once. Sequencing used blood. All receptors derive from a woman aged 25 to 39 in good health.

The CDR3 DNA is TGTGCCAGCAGCCAGGTAGGACGGGTAGGTGAAGCTTTCTTT. It codes for CASSQVGRVGEAFF. The chain carries TRBV3-1 and TRBJ1-1; unclear D gene. There are 14 residues in the CDR3. Germline loops: CDR1 LGHDT, CDR2 YNNKEL (reference sequence). Trimming took 3 bases from V and 7 from J, leaving 15 bases between them.

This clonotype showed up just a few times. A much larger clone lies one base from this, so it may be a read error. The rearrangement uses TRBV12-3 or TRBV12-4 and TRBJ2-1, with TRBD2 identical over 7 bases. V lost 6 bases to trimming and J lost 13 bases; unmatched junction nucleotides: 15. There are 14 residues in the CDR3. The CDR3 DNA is TGTGCCAGCAGCAAAGCCGGGACTAAAGAGACCCAGTTCTTC. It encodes CASSKAGTKETQFF.

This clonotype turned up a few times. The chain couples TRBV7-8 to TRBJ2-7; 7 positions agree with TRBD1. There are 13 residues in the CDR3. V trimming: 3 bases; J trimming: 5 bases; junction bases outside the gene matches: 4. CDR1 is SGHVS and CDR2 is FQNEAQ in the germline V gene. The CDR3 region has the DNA TGTGCCAGCAGCTTGGGACAGATGGACGAGCAGTACTTC. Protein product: CASSLGQMDEQYF.

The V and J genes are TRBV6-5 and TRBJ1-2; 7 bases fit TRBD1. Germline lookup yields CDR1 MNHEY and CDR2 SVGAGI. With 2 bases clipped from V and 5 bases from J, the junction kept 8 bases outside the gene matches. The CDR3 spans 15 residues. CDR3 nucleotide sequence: TGTGCCAGCAGTTACCTGGGTGGGGGACAGTATGGCTACACCTTC. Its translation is CASSYLGGGQYGYTF.

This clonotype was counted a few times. CDR3 residues: CASSLSSGHYGYTF. The CDR3 region has the DNA TGTGCCAGCTCACTCTCCTCGGGACATTATGGCTACACCTTC. This chain connects TRBV18 to TRBJ1-2; D may be TRBD1 (6 bases). Germline V CDR1 and CDR2: KGHSH, LQKENI. Trimming took off 4 bases at V and 5 bases at J, with 14 bases between the two ends. This CDR3 has 14 residues.

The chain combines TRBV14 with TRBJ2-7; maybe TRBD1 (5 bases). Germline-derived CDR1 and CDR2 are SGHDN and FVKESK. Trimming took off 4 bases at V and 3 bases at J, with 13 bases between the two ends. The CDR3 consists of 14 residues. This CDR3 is CASSPDILGYEQYF. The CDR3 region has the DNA TGTGCCAGCAGCCCGGACATCCTCGGCTACGAGCAGTACTTC.

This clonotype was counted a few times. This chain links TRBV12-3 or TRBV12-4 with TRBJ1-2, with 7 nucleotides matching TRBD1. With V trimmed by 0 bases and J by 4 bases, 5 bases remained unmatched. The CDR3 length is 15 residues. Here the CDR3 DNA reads TGTGCCAGCAGTTTAGCAGGGGGCGCCGGCTATGGCTACACCTTC. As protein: CASSLAGGAGYGYTF.

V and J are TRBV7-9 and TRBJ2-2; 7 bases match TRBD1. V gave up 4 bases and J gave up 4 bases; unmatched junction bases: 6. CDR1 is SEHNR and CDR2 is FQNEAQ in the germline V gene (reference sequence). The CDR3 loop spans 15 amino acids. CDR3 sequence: CASSSQTGLTGELFF. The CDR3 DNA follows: TGTGCCAGCAGCTCTCAGACAGGGCTCACCGGGGAGCTGTTTTTT.

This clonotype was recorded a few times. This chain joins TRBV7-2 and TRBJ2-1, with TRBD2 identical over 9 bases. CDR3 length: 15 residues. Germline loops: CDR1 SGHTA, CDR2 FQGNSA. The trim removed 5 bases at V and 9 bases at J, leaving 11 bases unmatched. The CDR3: CASSTHGLAYGEQFF. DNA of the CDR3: TGTGCCAGCAGCACTCACGGACTAGCGTACGGTGAGCAGTTCTTC.

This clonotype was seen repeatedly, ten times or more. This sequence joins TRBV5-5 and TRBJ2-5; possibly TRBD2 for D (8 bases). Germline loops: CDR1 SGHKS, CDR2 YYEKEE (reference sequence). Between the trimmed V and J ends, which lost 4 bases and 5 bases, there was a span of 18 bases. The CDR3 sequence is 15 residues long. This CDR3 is CASSAGQRLAETQYF. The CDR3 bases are TGTGCCAGCAGCGCGGGACAGAGACTAGCGGAGACCCAGTACTTC.

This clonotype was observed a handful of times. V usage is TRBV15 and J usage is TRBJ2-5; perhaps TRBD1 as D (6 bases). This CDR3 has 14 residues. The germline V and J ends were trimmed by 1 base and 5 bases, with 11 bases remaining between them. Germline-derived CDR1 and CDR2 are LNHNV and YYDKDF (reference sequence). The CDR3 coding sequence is TGTGCCACCAGCAGAGTGCGACAGGCTGAGACCCAGTACTTC. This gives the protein CATSRVRQAETQYF.

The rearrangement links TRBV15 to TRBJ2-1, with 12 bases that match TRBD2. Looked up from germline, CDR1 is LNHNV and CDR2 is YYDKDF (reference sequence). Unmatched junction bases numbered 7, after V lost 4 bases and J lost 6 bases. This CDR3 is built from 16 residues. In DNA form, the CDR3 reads TGTGCCACCAGCAAGACTAGCGGGAGTAAGCCCAATGAGCAGTTCTTC. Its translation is CATSKTSGSKPNEQFF.

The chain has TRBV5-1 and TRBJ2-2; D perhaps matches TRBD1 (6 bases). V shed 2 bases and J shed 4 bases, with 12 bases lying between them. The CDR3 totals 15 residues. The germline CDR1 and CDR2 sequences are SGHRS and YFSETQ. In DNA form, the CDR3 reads TGCGCCAGCAGCTTTAATGTAGGGGGCACCGGGGAGCTGTTTTTT. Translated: CASSFNVGGTGELFF.

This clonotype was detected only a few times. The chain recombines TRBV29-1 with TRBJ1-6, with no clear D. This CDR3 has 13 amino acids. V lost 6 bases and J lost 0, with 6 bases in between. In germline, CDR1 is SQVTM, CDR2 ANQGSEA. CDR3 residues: CSVTTSYNSPLHF. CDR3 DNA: TGCAGCGTCACTACCTCCTATAATTCACCCCTCCACTTT.

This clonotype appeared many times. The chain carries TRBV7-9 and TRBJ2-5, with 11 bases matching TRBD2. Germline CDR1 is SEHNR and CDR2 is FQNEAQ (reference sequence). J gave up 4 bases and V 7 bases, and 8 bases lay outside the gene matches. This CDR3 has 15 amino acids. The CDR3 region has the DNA TGTGCCAGCACTTACACTAGCGGGGGATCAGAGACCCAGTACTTC. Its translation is CASTYTSGGSETQYF. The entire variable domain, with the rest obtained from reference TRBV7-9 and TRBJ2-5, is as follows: DTGVSQNPRHKITKRGQNVTFRCDPISEHNRLYWYRQTLGQGPEFLTYFQNEAQLEKSRLLSDRFSAERPKGSFSTLEIQRTEQGDSAMYLCASTYTSGGSETQYFGPGTRLLVL.

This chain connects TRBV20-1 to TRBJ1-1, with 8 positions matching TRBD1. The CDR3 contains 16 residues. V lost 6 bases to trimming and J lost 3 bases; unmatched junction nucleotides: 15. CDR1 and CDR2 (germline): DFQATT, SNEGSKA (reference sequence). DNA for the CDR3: TGCAGTGCCCCGAGACTATCGGACAGGGAGTACACTGAAGCTTTCTTT. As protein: CSAPRLSDREYTEAFF.

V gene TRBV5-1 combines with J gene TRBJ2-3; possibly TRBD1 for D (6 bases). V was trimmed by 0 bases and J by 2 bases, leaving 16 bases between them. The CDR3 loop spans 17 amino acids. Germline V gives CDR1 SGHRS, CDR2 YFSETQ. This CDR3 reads CASSLEGDTGPTDTQYF. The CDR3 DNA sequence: TGCGCCAGCAGCTTGGAAGGGGACACGGGCCCCACAGATACGCAGTATTTT.

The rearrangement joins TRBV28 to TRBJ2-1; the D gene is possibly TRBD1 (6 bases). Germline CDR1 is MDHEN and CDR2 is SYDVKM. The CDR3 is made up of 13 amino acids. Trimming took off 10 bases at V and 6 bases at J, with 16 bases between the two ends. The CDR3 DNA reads TGTGCCATAAGACAGGCCCCAACCAATGAGCAGTTCTTC. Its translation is CAIRQAPTNEQFF.

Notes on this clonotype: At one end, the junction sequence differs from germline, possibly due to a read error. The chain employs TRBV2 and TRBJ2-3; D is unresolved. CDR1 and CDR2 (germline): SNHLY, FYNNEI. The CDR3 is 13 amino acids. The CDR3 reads CASNSGTRGTRYF. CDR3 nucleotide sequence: TGTGCCAGCAATTCCGGCACGAGAGGTACGCGGTATTTT.

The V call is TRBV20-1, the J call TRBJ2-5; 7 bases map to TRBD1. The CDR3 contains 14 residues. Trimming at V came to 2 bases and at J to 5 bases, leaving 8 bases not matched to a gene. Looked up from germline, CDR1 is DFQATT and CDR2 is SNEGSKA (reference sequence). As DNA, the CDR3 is TGCAGTGCTAGATCCGACAGGGTGTGGGAGACCCAGTACTTC. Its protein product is CSARSDRVWETQYF.

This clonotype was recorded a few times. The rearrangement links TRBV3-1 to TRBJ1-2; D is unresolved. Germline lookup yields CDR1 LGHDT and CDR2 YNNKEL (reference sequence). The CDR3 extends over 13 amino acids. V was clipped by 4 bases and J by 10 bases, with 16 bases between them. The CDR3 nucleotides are TGTGCCAGCAGCCTAGGCGGCCCCGGCGCCTACACCTTC. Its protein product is CASSLGGPGAYTF.

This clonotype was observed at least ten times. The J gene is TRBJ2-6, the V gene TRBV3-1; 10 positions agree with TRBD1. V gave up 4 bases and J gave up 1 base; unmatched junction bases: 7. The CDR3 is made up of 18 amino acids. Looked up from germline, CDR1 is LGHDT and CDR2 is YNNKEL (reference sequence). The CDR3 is CASSRYRDRGSGANVLTF. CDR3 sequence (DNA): TGTGCCAGCAGCCGTTACCGGGACAGGGGTTCTGGGGCCAACGTCCTGACTTTC.

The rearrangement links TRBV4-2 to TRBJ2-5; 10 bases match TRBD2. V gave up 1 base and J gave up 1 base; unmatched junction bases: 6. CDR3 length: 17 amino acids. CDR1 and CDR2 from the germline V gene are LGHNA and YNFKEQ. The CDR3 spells CASSQAASGGSQETQYF. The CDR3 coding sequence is TGTGCCAGCAGCCAAGCGGCTAGCGGGGGAAGCCAAGAGACCCAGTACTTC.

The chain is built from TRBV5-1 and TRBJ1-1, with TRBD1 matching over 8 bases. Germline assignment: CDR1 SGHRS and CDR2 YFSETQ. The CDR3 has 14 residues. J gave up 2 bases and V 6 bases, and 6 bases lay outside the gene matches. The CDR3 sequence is CASIPGQGNTEAFF. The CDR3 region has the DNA TGCGCCAGCATCCCCGGACAGGGCAACACTGAAGCTTTCTTT.

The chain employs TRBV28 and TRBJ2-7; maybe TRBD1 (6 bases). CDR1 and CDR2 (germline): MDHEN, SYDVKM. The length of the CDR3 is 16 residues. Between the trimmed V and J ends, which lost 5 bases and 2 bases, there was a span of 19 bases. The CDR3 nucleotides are TGTGCCAGCAGTATAGGGACAAGAGGCCGAACCTACGAGCAGTACTTC. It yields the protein CASSIGTRGRTYEQYF.